This T cell receptor beta chain is from a study of blood T cell repertoires in COVID-19. About the research overall: Donors in the United States, Italy and Spain gave samples during acute or convalescent COVID-19. PBMCs, B-cell-depleted T cells, or T cells provided the cDNA or gDNA that made up the material.

The table came from immunoSEQ multiplex PCR; TCRdb's copy has only in-frame clones and leaves some out. Of a few hundred thousand clones listed, approximately 90% are singletons. V was shortened by 0 bases and J by 3 bases, with 5 bases between the two germline ends. Per germline, CDR1 LGHDT and CDR2 YNNKEL (reference sequence). CDR3 length: 13 amino acids. Enrollees, about 18 to 89 years old, lived in 25 or so US areas. The study counted Cohort 3 donors as recovered given two negative PCRs, clearance, or symptom resolution. This TCR came from a woman aged 18-30 years who had recovered from COVID-19. Sequencing used PBMCs or T cells enriched from blood (not recorded which). This chain uses TRBV3-1 (or the pseudogene TRBV3-2) with TRBJ1-1; no clear D. The CDR3 DNA follows: TGTGCCAGCAGCCAAGATCAGGACACTGAAGCTTTCTTT. Residues: CASSQDQDTEAFF.